This TCR beta chain was captured in a study of blood T cells in healthy people across ages. Study outcomes and limitations: In older individuals, TCR beta diversity per million T cells was lower, falling roughly linearly with age.

As regards this clonotype: Its target is unknown. Because the CDR3's place on the DNA is in doubt, the DNA is left out and the CDR3 is given as listed by TCRdb.

Combining a sample-barcoded 5' primer with a J-beta primer mix, a second PCR ran for about 7 to 11 cycles. Each CDR3 protein gets one entry after TCRdb re-called the 5' RACE reads with MiXCR. The sample includes 1.8 million or so distinct CDR3 sequences, roughly 43% seen only once; the top ten take roughly 24%. Total RNA extracted from each sample amounted to at least 5.5 micrograms. The germline gives CDR1 MDHEN, CDR2 SYDVKM. Termini included, the CDR3 measures 21 amino acids. This chain links TRBV28 with TRBJ1-3; the listed D gene, TRBD1, was not tested against the DNA. This clonotype originated in a human donor in good health. Sequencing used blood. The CDR3 loop reads CASVRDTYEQYFGPGGNTIYF.